Shown below are 4 T cell receptor beta chains from a single sample sequenced in a study of identical twins. Each CDR3 protein is one row after TCRdb ran MiXCR on the 5' RACE reads. The table has roughly 240,000 distinct CDR3 sequences, approximately 8% seen once. These records were also assigned to another study, of yellow fever vaccine responses in identical twins.

Sequenced sample: CD8+ T cells sorted from blood. Source of these receptors: a woman in her late teens or twenties in good health.

This clonotype appeared once. A single base separates this from a much larger clone, so it may be a read error. The V and J genes are TRBV27 and TRBJ2-1, with TRBD1 as a possible D gene (6 bases). CDR3 length equals 14 residues. Deletions cut 6 bases from V and 6 bases from J, with 15 bases between. The germline CDR1 and CDR2 sequences are MNHEY and SMNVEV (reference sequence). The CDR3 DNA reads as TGTGCCAGCAGCCCGAGGACAGTTAGCAATGAGCAGTTCTTC. It translates to CASSPRTVSNEQFF.

This clonotype occurred many times. V and J are TRBV12-3 or TRBV12-4 and TRBJ1-5; possibly TRBD1 for D (5 bases). CDR3 length: 14 amino acids. The germline V and J ends were trimmed by 5 bases and 5 bases, with 13 bases remaining between them. CDR3 loop: CASSPRDGYQPQHF. The CDR3 nucleotides read TGTGCCAGCAGTCCCCGGGACGGTTATCAGCCCCAGCATTTT.

The chain recombines TRBV28 with TRBJ1-1, with D unclear. Trimming took 5 bases from V and 3 from J, leaving 13 bases between them. Germline V gene lookup returns CDR1 MDHEN and CDR2 SYDVKM. The CDR3 loop spans 14 amino acids. The CDR3 DNA sequence: TGTGCCAGCAGTGTGCATATCCCGGACACTGAAGCTTTCTTT. Residues: CASSVHIPDTEAFF. The complete variable domain, with remaining parts taken from reference TRBV28 and TRBJ1-1, reads DVKVTQSSRYLVKRTGEKVFLECVQDMDHENMFWYRQDPGLGLRLIYFSYDVKMKEKGDIPEGYSVSREKKERFSLILESASTNQTSMYLCASSVHIPDTEAFFGQGTRLTVV.

The sample holds a few counts of this clonotype. The rearrangement uses TRBV7-2 and TRBJ2-2, with 9 positions matching TRBD2. With V trimmed by 5 bases and J by 4 bases, 5 bases remained unmatched. CDR1 and CDR2 (germline): SGHTA, FQGNSA. The CDR3 totals 15 residues. This CDR3 is CASSQWTSVTGELFF. The CDR3 coding sequence is TGTGCCAGCAGCCAGTGGACTAGCGTCACCGGGGAGCTGTTTTTT.